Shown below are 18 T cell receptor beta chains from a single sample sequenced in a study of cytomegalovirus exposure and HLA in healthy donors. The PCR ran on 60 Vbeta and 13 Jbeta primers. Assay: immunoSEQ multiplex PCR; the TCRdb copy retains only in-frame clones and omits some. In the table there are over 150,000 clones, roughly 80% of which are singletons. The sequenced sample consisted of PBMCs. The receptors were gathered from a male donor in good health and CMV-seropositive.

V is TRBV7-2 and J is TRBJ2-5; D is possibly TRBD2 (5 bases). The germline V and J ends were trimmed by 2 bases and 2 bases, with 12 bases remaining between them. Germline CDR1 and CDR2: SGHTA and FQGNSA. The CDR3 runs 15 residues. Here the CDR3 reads CASSLFRTGQETQYF. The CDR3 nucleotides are TGTGCCAGCAGCTTATTCCGGACGGGACAAGAGACCCAGTACTTC.

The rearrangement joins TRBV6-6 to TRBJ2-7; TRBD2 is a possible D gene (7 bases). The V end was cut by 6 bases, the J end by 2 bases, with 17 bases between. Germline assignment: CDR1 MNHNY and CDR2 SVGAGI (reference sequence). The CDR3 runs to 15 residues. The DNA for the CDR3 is TGTGCCAGCAGCCCCCAGGGGCGGGAGCCCTACGAGCAGTACTTC. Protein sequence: CASSPQGREPYEQYF.

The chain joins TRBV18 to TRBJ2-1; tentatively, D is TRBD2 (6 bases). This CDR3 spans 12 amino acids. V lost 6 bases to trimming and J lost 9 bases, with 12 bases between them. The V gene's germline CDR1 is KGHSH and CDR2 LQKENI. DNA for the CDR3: TGTGCCAGCTCCCCCGGGGGTGGTGAGCAGTTCTTC. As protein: CASSPGGGEQFF. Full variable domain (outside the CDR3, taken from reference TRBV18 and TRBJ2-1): NAGVMQNPRHLVRRRGQEARLRCSPMKGHSHVYWYRQLPEEGLKFMVYLQKENIIDESGMPKERFSAEFPKEGPSILRIQQVVRGDSAAYFCASSPGGGEQFFGPGTRLTVL.

The CDR3 here is CASSLAREGPLHF. The CDR3 DNA reads TGTGCCAGCAGCTTAGCTCGGGAAGGTCCCCTCCACTTT. V and J are TRBV7-2 and TRBJ1-6, with no clear D. The CDR3 contains 13 residues. Per germline, CDR1 SGHTA and CDR2 FQGNSA. The V gene lost 0 bases and the J gene lost 13 bases, with 10 bases spanning the gap.

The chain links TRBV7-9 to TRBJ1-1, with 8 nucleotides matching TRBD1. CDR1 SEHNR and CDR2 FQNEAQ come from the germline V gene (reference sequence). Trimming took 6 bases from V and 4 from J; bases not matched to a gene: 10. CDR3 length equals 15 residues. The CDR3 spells CASRPNRGGFTEAFF. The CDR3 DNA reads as TGTGCCAGCAGGCCCAACAGGGGGGGTTTCACTGAAGCTTTCTTT.

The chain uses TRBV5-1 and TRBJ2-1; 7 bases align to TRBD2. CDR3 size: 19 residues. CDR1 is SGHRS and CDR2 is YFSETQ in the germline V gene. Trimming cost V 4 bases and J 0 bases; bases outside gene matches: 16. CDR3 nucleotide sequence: TGCGCCAGCAGCCACCCCTCTACTACTAGCGCCCGCTCCTACAATGAGCAGTTCTTC. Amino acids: CASSHPSTTSARSYNEQFF.

The CDR3, as DNA: TGTGCCAGCAGCTTGCGGCAGGGGGCTAATTCACCCCTCCACTTT. Its protein product is CASSLRQGANSPLHF. This rearrangement joins TRBV5-4 to TRBJ1-6; the match to TRBD1 covers 8 bases. The CDR3 totals 15 residues. V lost 1 base, J lost 6 bases, and 3 bases stayed unmatched. The germline gives CDR1 SGHNT, CDR2 YYREEE (reference sequence).

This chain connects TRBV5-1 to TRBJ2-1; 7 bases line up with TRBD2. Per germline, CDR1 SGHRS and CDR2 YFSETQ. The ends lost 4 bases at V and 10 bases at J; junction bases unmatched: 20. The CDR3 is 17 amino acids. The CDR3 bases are TGCGCCAGCAGCAAAAACGAGGCGGGAGTTCCCGGTGGAGAGCAGTTCTTC. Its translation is CASSKNEAGVPGGEQFF.

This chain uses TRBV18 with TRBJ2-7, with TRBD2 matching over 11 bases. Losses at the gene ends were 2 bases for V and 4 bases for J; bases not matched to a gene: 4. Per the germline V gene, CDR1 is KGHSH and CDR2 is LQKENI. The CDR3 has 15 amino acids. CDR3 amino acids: CASSPATSGGYEQYF. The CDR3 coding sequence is TGTGCCAGCTCACCAGCAACTAGCGGGGGTTACGAGCAGTACTTC.

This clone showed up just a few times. CDR3 sequence reads: CASSGAGGGNTIYF. The CDR3 coding sequence is TGTGCCAGCAGCGGGGCGGGGGGAGGAAACACCATATATTTT. This chain connects TRBV7-2 to TRBJ1-3; D is perhaps TRBD1 (5 bases). Germline loops: CDR1 SGHTA, CDR2 FQGNSA. The CDR3 spans 14 residues. Trimming cost V 5 bases and J 4 bases, with 12 bases left between them.

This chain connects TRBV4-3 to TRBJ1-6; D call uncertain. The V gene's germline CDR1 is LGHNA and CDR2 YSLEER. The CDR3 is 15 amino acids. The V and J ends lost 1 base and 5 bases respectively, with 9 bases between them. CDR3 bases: TGCGCCAGCAGCCAAGGCAACAGAGATAATTCACCCCTCCACTTT. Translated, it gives CASSQGNRDNSPLHF.

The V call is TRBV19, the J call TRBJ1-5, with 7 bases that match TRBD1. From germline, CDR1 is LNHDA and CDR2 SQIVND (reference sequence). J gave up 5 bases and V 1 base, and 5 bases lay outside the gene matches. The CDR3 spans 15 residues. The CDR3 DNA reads TGTGCCAGTAGTATAGGACAGGGTCGGGATCAGCCCCAGCATTTT. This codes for CASSIGQGRDQPQHF.

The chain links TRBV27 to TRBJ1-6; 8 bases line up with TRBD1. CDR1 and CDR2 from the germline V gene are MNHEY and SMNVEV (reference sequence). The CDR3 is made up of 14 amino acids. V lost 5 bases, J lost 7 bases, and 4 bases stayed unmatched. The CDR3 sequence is CASSPNRGNSPLHF. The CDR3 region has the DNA TGTGCCAGCAGTCCCAACAGGGGGAATTCACCCCTCCACTTT.

CDR3 residues: CASSLDKGTGSTDTQYF. The CDR3 DNA follows: TGTGCCAGCAGCTTAGATAAAGGGACAGGAAGCACAGATACGCAGTATTTT. The chain employs TRBV11-2 and TRBJ2-3; 8 nucleotides line up with TRBD1. This CDR3 region has 17 residues. Unmatched junction bases numbered 5, after V lost 0 bases and J lost 0 bases. Per the germline V gene, CDR1 is SGHAT and CDR2 is FQNNGV.

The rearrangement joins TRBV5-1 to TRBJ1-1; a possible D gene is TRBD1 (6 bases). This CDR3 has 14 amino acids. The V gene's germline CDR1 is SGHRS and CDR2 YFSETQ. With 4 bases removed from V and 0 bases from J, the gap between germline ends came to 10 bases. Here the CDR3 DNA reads TGCGCCAGCAGCCCTGGACAGATGAACACTGAAGCTTTCTTT. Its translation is CASSPGQMNTEAFF.

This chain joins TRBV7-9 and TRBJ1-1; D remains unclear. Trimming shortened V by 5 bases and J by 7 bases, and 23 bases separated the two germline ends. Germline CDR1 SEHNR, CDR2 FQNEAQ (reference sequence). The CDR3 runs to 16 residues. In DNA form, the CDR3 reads TGTGCCAGCAGCCCCCCCGGGTGGGTGGCGGAGAGTGAAGCTTTCTTT. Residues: CASSPPGWVAESEAFF.

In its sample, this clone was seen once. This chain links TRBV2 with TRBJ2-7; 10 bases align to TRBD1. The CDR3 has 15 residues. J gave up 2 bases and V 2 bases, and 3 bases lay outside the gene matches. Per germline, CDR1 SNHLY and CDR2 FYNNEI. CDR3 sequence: CASSEFGTGAYEQYF. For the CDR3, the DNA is TGTGCCAGCAGTGAATTTGGGACAGGGGCCTACGAGCAGTACTTC. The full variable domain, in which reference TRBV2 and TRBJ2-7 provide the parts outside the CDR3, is EPEVTQTPSHQVTQMGQEVILRCVPISNHLYFYWYRQILGQKVEFLVSFYNNEISEKSEIFDDQFSVERPDGSNFTLKIRSTKLEDSAMYFCASSEFGTGAYEQYFGPGTRLTVT.

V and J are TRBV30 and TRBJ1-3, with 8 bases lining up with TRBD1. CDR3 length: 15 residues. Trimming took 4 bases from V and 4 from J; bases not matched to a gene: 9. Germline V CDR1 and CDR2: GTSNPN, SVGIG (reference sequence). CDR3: CAWNLGQGSGNTIYF. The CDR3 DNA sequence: TGTGCCTGGAACCTAGGACAGGGATCGGGAAACACCATATATTTT.